A selection of T cell receptor beta chains follows, all from one sample in a study of regulatory T cells in long-lasting Graves disease. Using its own MiXCR run on the multiplex PCR reads, TCRdb lists one record per CDR3 protein. Here the sample spans about 420,000 distinct CDR3 sequences, over 15% being singletons. The same sample was also used in a study of T cells in Graves' hyperthyroidism and ophthalmopathy.

Material: peripheral blood mononuclear cells (PBMCs), obtained at new diagnosis, from a patient treated with antithyroid drugs. The receptor set was obtained from a woman aged 18 to 35 with Graves disease. Each CDR3 is given with its conserved first and last residue. The D gene is left open where the match is weak. Some rows have no size entry. The others give once, few or many, or a class for an expanded clone.

len	abundance	d_gene	v_gene	j_gene	CDR3aa	CDR3nt
15	NA	TRBD1	TRBV5-1	TRBJ1-1	CASAGGTGRMAEAFF	TGCGCCAGTGCAGGGGGGACAGGGCGGATGGCTGAAGCTTTCTTT
11	many	NA	TRBV28	TRBJ2-5	CASSFMETQYF	TGTGCCAGCAGTTTTATGGAGACCCAGTACTTC
14	NA	NA	TRBV6-2/TRBV6-3	TRBJ2-1	CASQALDPHTRQFF	TGTGCCAGTCAGGCCCTCGATCCTCATACCCGGCAGTTCTTC
12	many	NA	TRBV29-1	TRBJ2-5	CSVDGQQETQYF	TGCAGCGTTGACGGACAGCAAGAGACCCAGTACTTC
13	many	NA	TRBV29-1	TRBJ2-7	CSVLPLQASEQYF	TGCAGCGTTCTGCCCCTCCAGGCCTCCGAGCAGTACTTC
11	many	NA	TRBV15	TRBJ2-7	CATSREGLLYF	TGTGCCACCAGCAGAGAGGGTTTACTGTACTTC
15	few	NA	TRBV13	TRBJ2-7	CASSLGGGFTYEQYF	TGTGCCAGCAGCTTAGGGGGGGGTTTCACCTACGAGCAGTACTTC
17	NA	NA	TRBV4-2	TRBJ2-6	CASSQVGGASGANVLTF	TGTGCCAGCAGCCAAGTTGGTGGGGCCTCTGGGGCCAACGTCCTGACTTTC
14	many	TRBD2	TRBV28	TRBJ2-5	CASSGGGLAETQYF	TGTGCCAGCAGTGGGGGGGGACTAGCTGAGACCCAGTACTTC
17	many	TRBD2	TRBV28	TRBJ2-7	CASSFIRALAGGYEQYF	TGTGCCAGCAGTTTTATAAGGGCGCTAGCGGGGGGTTACGAGCAGTACTTC
14	many	NA	TRBV5-1	TRBJ2-2	CASSSGANTGELFF	TGCGCCAGCAGCTCCGGGGCTAACACCGGGGAGCTGTTTTTT
18	NA	NA	TRBV10-1	TRBJ2-7	CASSEPGRSEPGSYEQYF	TGCGCCAGCAGTGAGCCAGGACGTAGCGAGCCAGGCTCCTACGAGCAGTACTTC
11	NA	TRBD1	TRBV20-1	TRBJ2-1	CSAGTGYEQFF	TGCAGTGCTGGGACAGGCTATGAGCAGTTCTTC
14	NA	TRBD1	TRBV10-3	TRBJ2-7	CAITTGDSTYEQYF	TGTGCCATCACCACCGGGGACAGTACCTACGAGCAGTACTTC
18	many	TRBD1	TRBV6-5	TRBJ1-4	CASSYSRGQGANGEKLFF	TGTGCCAGCAGTTACTCGAGGGGACAGGGGGCGAATGGGGAAAAACTGTTTTTT
13	many	NA	TRBV6-2/TRBV6-3	TRBJ2-7	CASSYSPSYEQYF	TGTGCCAGCAGTTACTCACCTTCCTACGAGCAGTACTTC
16	many	NA	TRBV6-1	TRBJ2-5	CASSGQWEEGRETQYF	TGTGCCAGCAGTGGCCAGTGGGAGGAGGGCCGGGAGACCCAGTACTTC
15	NA	NA	TRBV28	TRBJ1-5	CASNIGGGPNQPQHF	TGTGCCAGCAACATAGGGGGGGGGCCCAATCAGCCCCAGCATTTT
13	many	NA	TRBV6-1	TRBJ2-7	CASSTRDLYEQYF	TGTGCCAGCAGTACCCGGGACCTCTACGAGCAGTACTTC
18	NA	TRBD2	TRBV6-4	TRBJ2-7	CASSDANGLAGGSYEQYF	TGTGCCAGCAGTGACGCTAACGGACTAGCGGGTGGTTCCTACGAGCAGTACTTC
17	many	TRBD1	TRBV7-3	TRBJ1-1	CASSPRPQGGLNTEAFF	TGTGCCAGCAGCCCGAGGCCCCAGGGGGGTCTGAACACTGAAGCTTTCTTT
18	many	NA	TRBV6-2/TRBV6-3	TRBJ1-3	CASSYNSADRLSGNTIYF	TGTGCCAGCAGTTACAATTCGGCAGACCGGCTCTCTGGAAACACCATATATTTT
15	few	TRBD2	TRBV4-2	TRBJ2-3	CASSPLSGRGDTQYF	TGTGCCAGCAGCCCTTTAAGCGGGAGAGGCGATACGCAGTATTTT
15	NA	TRBD1	TRBV5-1	TRBJ1-4	CASRQTGDPNEKLFF	TGCGCCAGCAGACAAACAGGGGACCCTAATGAAAAACTGTTTTTT
15	NA	NA	TRBV20-1	TRBJ1-5	CSASRVGEENQPQHF	TGCAGTGCTAGCCGTGTGGGTGAGGAGAATCAGCCCCAGCATTTT
17	many	TRBD1	TRBV6-2/TRBV6-3	TRBJ2-7	CASSYLGTGAGTYEQYF	TGTGCCAGCAGTTACTTAGGGACAGGGGCCGGAACCTACGAGCAGTACTTC
15	NA	TRBD2	TRBV6-4	TRBJ2-2	CASTGTSGYTGELFF	TGTGCCAGCACCGGGACTAGCGGTTACACCGGGGAGCTGTTTTTT
13	many	TRBD1	TRBV2	TRBJ2-1	CASSGTGFNEQFF	TGTGCCAGCAGTGGGACAGGGTTCAATGAGCAGTTCTTC
14	NA	TRBD2	TRBV11-1	TRBJ2-7	CASSRTGGGYEQYF	TGTGCCAGCAGCCGGACTGGGGGGGGCTACGAGCAGTACTTC
15	many	NA	TRBV3-1	TRBJ1-2	CASSPSKGVHYGYTF	TGTGCCAGCAGCCCTTCCAAAGGGGTACACTATGGCTACACCTTC